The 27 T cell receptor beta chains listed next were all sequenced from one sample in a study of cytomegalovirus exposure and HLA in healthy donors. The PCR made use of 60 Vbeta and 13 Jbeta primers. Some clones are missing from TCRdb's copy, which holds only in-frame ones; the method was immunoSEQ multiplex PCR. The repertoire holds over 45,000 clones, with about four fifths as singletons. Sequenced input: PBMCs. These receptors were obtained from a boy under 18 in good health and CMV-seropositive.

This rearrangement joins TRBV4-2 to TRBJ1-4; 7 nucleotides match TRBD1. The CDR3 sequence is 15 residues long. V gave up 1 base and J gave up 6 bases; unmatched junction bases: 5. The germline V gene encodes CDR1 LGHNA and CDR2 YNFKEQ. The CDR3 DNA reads TGTGCCAGCAGCCAAGCCCAGGGGGAGGATGAAAAACTGTTTTTT. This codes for CASSQAQGEDEKLFF.

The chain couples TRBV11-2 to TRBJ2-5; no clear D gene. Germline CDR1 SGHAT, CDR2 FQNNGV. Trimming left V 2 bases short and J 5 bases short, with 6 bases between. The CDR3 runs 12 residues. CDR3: CASSLSRETQYF. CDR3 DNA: TGTGCCAGCAGCTTATCTAGGGAGACCCAGTACTTC.

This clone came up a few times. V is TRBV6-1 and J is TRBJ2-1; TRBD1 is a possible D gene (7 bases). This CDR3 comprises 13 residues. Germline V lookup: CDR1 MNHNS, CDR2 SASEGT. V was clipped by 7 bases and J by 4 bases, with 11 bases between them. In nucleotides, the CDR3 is TGTGCCAGCAACCCAGGGGGGTACAATGAGCAGTTCTTC. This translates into CASNPGGYNEQFF.

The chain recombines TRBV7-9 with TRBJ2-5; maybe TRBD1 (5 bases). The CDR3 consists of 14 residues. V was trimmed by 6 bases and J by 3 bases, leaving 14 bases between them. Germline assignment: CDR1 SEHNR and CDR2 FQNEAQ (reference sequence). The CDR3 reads CASSVRVTEETQYF. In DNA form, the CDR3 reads TGTGCCAGCAGTGTTCGGGTGACAGAAGAGACCCAGTACTTC. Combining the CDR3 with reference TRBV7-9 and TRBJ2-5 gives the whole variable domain DTGVSQNPRHKITKRGQNVTFRCDPISEHNRLYWYRQTLGQGPEFLTYFQNEAQLEKSRLLSDRFSAERPKGSFSTLEIQRTEQGDSAMYLCASSVRVTEETQYFGPGTRLLVL.

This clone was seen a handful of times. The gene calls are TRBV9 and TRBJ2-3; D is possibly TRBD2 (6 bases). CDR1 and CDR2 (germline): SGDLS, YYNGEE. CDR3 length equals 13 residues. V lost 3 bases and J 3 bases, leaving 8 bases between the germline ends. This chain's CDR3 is CASSDRGTDTQYF. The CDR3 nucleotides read TGTGCCAGCAGCGATCGGGGGACAGATACGCAGTATTTT.

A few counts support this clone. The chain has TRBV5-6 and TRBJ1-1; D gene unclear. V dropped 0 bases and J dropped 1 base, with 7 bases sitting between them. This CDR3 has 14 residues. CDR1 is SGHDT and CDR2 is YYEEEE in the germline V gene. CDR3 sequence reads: CASSLEQTNTEAFF. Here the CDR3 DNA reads TGTGCCAGCAGCTTGGAACAGACGAACACTGAAGCTTTCTTT.

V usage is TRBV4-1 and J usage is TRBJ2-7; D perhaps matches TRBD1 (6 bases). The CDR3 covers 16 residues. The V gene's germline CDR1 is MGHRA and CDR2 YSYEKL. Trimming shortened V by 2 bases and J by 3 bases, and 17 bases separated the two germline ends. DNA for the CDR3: TGCGCCAGCAGCCAAACCGTCTCAGGGGCCTACTACGAGCAGTACTTC. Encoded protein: CASSQTVSGAYYEQYF.

The DNA for the CDR3 is TGCGCCAGCAGTGGGGGACAGGGGACCTCCGGGGAGCTGTTTTTT. Its protein is CASSGGQGTSGELFF. This rearrangement joins TRBV10-2 to TRBJ2-2; TRBD1 agrees at 10 bases. This CDR3 comprises 15 residues. J gave up 6 bases and V 4 bases, and 5 bases lay outside the gene matches. Germline V gene sequence: CDR1 WSHSY, CDR2 SAAADI.

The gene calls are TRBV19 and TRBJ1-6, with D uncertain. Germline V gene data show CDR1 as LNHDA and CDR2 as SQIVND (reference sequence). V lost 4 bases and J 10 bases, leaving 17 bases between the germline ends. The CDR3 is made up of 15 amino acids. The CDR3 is CASSNGIEVGSPLHF. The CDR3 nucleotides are TGTGCCAGTAGTAACGGGATTGAAGTAGGATCACCCCTCCACTTT.

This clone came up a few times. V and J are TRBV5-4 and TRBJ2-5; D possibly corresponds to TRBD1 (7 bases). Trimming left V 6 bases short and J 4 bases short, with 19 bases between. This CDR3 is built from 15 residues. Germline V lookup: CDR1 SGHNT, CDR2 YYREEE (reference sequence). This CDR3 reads CASTLRQGGGETQYF. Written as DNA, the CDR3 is TGTGCCAGCACTTTACGACAGGGAGGAGGAGAGACCCAGTACTTC. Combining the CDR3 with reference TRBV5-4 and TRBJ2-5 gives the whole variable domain ETGVTQSPTHLIKTRGQQVTLRCSSQSGHNTVSWYQQALGQGPQFIFQYYREEENGRGNFPPRFSGLQFPNYSSELNVNALELDDSALYLCASTLRQGGGETQYFGPGTRLLVL.

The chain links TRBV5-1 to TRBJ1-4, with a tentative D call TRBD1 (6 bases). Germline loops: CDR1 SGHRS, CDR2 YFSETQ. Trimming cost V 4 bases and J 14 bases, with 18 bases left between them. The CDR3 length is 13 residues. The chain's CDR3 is CASSPTPGDELFF. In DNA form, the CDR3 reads TGCGCCAGCAGCCCAACCCCAGGGGACGAGCTGTTTTTT.

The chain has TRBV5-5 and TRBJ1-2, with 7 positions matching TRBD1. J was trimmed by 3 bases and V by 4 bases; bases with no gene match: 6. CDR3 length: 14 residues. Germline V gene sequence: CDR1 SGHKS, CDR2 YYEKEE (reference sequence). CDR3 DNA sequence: TGTGCCAGCAGCCAAGAGCAGGGGGACTATGGCTACACCTTC. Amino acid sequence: CASSQEQGDYGYTF.

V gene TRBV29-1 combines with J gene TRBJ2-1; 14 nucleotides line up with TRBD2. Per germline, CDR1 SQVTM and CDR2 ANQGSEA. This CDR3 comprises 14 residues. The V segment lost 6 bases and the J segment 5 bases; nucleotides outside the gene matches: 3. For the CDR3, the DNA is TGCAGCGTCCGACTAGCGGGGGGGCACAATGAGCAGTTCTTC. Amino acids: CSVRLAGGHNEQFF.

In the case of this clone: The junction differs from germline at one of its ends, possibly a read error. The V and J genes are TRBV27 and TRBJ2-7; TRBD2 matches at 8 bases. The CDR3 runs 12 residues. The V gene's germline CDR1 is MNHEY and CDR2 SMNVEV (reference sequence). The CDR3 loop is CATSGAGGEQYF. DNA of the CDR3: TGTGCCACCAGTGGGGCGGGGGGCGAGCAGTACTTC.

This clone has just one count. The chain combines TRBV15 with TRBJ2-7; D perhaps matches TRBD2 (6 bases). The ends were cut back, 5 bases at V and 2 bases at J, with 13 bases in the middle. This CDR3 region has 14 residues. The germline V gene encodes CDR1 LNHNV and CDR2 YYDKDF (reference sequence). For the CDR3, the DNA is TGTGCCACCAGCGATGGGGGGATTCCCTACGAGCAGTACTTC. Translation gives CATSDGGIPYEQYF.

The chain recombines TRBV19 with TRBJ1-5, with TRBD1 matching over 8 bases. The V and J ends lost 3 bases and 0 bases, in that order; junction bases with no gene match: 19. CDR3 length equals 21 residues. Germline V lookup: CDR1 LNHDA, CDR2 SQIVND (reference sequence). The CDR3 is CASSISRQGLSLPHSNQPQHF. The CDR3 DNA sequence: TGTGCCAGTAGTATCTCCAGACAGGGGTTAAGTTTGCCGCATAGCAATCAGCCCCAGCATTTT. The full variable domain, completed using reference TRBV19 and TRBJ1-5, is DGGITQSPKYLFRKEGQNVTLSCEQNLNHDAMYWYRQDPGQGLRLIYYSQIVNDFQKGDIAEGYSVSREKKESFPLTVTSAQKNPTAFYLCASSISRQGLSLPHSNQPQHFGDGTRLSIL.

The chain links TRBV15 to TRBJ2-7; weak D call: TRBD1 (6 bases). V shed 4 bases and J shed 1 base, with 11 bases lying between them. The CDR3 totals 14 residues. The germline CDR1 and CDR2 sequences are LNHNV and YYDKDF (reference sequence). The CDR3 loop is CATSTQTGSYEQYF. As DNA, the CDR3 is TGTGCCACCAGCACCCAGACAGGATCCTACGAGCAGTACTTC.

The CDR3 coding sequence is TGTGCCACCCTAGACAGGGATCGTGGCTACACCTTC. Its protein is CATLDRDRGYTF. V usage is TRBV27 and J usage is TRBJ1-2; TRBD1 agrees at 7 bases. V was pared by 10 bases and J by 7 bases, with 9 bases of the junction left unmatched. The CDR3 is made up of 12 amino acids. Per the germline V gene, CDR1 is MNHEY and CDR2 is SMNVEV (reference sequence).

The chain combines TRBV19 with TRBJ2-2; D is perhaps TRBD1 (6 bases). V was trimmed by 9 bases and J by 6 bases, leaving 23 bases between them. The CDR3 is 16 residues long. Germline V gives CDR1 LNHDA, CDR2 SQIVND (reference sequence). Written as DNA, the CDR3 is TGTGCCAGCAGATCCTTTACAGGGTCGGGGCCCGGGGAGCTGTTTTTT. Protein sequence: CASRSFTGSGPGELFF.

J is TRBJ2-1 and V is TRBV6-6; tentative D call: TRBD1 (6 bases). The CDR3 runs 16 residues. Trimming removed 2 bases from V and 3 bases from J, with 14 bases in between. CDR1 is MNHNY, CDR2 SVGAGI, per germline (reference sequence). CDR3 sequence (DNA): TGTGCCAGCAGTTACGACGAGGGACATCTCTACAATGAGCAGTTCTTC. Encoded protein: CASSYDEGHLYNEQFF.

This CDR3 reads CASSPEAGGPETQYF. The CDR3 nucleotides are TGTGCCAGCAGCCCTGAGGCGGGGGGGCCAGAGACCCAGTACTTC. The rearrangement links TRBV6-5 to TRBJ2-5; 9 nucleotides agree with TRBD2. This CDR3 spans 15 amino acids. J was trimmed by 4 bases and V by 6 bases; bases with no gene match: 9. Per the germline V gene, CDR1 is MNHEY and CDR2 is SVGAGI.

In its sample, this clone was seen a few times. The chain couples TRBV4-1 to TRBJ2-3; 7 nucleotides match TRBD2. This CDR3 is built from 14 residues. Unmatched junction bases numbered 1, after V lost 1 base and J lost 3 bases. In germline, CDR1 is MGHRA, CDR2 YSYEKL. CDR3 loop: CASSQAGGTDTQYF. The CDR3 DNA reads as TGCGCCAGCAGCCAAGCCGGGGGGACAGATACGCAGTATTTT.

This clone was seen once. The CDR3 here is CASSRDRSSGNTIYF. As DNA, the CDR3 is TGTGCCAGCAGCCGCGACAGGAGCTCTGGAAACACCATATATTTT. The chain is built from TRBV14 and TRBJ1-3; perhaps TRBD1 as D (6 bases). Germline CDR1 is SGHDN and CDR2 is FVKESK. Deletions cut 4 bases from V and 0 bases from J, with 10 bases between. This CDR3 region has 15 residues.

The CDR3 protein is CASSLSIGDGYTF. The CDR3 region has the DNA TGTGCCAGCAGCCTAAGTATCGGAGATGGCTACACCTTC. The gene calls are TRBV6-1 and TRBJ1-2; D not resolved. Per the germline V gene, CDR1 is MNHNS and CDR2 is SASEGT. V lost 6 bases and J 6 bases, leaving 14 bases between the germline ends. CDR3 length: 13 residues.

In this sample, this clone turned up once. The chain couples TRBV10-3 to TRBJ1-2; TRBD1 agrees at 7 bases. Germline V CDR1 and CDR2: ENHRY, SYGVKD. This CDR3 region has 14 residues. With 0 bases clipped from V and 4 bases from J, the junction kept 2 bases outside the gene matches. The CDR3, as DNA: TGTGCCATCAGTGAGTCCCAGGGGGGCTATGGCTACACCTTC. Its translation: CAISESQGGYGYTF.

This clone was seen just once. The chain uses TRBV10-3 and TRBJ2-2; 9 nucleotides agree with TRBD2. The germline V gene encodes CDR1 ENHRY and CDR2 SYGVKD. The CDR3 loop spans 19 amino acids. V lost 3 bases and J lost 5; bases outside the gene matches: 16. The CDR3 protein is CAISDPDATSGQSTGELFF. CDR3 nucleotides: TGTGCCATCAGTGACCCCGACGCGACTAGCGGTCAGAGTACCGGGGAGCTGTTTTTT.

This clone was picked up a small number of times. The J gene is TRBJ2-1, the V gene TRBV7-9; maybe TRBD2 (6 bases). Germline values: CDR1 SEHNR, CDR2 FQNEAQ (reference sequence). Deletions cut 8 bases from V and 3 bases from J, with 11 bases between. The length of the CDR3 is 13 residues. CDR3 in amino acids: CASLAALYNEQFF. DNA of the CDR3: TGTGCCAGCTTAGCGGCCCTCTACAATGAGCAGTTCTTC.